Sequencing of this T cell receptor (beta chain) was carried out in a study of blood T cells in healthy people across ages. The CDR3 runs to 16 residues. The use of a sample-barcoded 5' primer and a J-beta primer mix characterized a second PCR of roughly 7 to 11 cycles. TCRdb passed the 5' RACE reads through MiXCR, listing each CDR3 protein once. The table has roughly 730,000 distinct CDR3 sequences, just over 55% seen once; the top ten hold around 25%. The TCR sequence derives from a man aged 35 to 55 in good health. V gene TRBV21-1 combines with J gene TRBJ1-6. TRBV21-1 is given as a pseudogene. The sample comprised blood. CDR3 DNA sequence: TGTGCCAGCAGCCCGTTTTGTGTCAGCCTAAATTCACCCCTCCACTTT. Protein sequence: CASSPFCVSLNSPLHF.